This TCR beta chain was captured in a study of CD8 T cells in Susac syndrome. An input of about 0.5 to 1 ug of RNA was subjected to reverse transcription using random hexamers. The amplification used immunoSEQ multiplex PCR on TCR beta CDR3; it spanned 54 Vbeta and 13 Jbeta. TCRdb reprocessed the immunoSEQ multiplex PCR reads with MiXCR, giving one entry per CDR3 protein. The table records 90,000 to 150,000 distinct CDR3 sequences, roughly 92% of them present only once. Notes on the study in general: As acknowledged by the study, its TCR sequencing and HLA analysis included a relatively small number of individuals.

This clonotype appeared a single time. Its antigen is not known. The receptor was derived from a human donor in good health. Input material: CD8+ T cells from PBMCs.

The CDR3, as DNA: TGTGCCAGCAGTGACAGGGGCGGAGAGCAGTACTTC. Its translation is CASSDRGGEQYF. The rearrangement joins TRBV5-5 to TRBJ2-7; TRBD1 matches at 8 bases. The trim removed 5 bases at V and 7 bases at J, leaving 5 bases unmatched. CDR3 length equals 12 residues. Per the germline V gene, CDR1 is SGHKS and CDR2 is YYEKEE (reference sequence).